The source of this T cell receptor beta chain is a study of blood T cell repertoires in COVID-19. Study as a whole: Samples came from the United States, Italy and Spain, spanning acute and convalescent COVID-19. Sources were T cells, B-cell-depleted T cells, or PBMCs; the material itself was cDNA or gDNA.

The ends were cut back, 8 bases at V and 6 bases at J, with 20 bases in the middle. This CDR3 contains 15 residues. CDR1 and CDR2 (germline): MDHEN, SYDVKM. Followed over time, Seattle patients had been enrolled while infection was active. Here immunoSEQ multiplex PCR was the method, and the copy in TCRdb shows in-frame clones only, minus some. The sample lists about 120,000 clones; about 85% were seen once. The gene calls are TRBV28 and TRBJ1-5, with D possibly matching TRBD1 (5 bases). The clonotype originates from a woman aged 60-70 years with COVID-19, enrolled during active disease. Source material: peripheral blood. CDR3 loop: CASLHSGLLIQPQHF. As DNA, the CDR3 is TGTGCCAGCCTCCATTCGGGACTCCTTATTCAGCCCCAGCATTTT.